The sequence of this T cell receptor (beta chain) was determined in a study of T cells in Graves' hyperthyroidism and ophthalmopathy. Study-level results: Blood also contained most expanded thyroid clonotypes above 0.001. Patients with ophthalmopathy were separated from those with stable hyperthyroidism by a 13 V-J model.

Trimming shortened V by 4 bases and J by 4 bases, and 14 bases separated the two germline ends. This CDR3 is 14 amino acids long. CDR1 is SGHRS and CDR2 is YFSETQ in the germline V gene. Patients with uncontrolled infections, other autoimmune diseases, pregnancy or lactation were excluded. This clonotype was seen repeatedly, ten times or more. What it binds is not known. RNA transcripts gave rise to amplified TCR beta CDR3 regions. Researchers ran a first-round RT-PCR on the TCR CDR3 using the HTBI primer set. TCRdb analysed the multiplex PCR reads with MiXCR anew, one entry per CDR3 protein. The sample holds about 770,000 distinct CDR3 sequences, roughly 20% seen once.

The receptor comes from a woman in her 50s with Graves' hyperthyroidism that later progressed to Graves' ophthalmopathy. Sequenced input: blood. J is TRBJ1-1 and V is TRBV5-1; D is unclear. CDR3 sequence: CASSLETAGTEAFF. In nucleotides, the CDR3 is TGCGCCAGCAGCCTGGAAACGGCGGGCACTGAAGCTTTCTTT.